This T cell receptor beta chain was captured in a study of blood T cell repertoires in COVID-19. About the study: Acute and convalescent COVID-19 samples came from the United States, Italy and Spain. PBMCs, B-cell-depleted T cells, or T cells provided the cDNA or gDNA that made up the material.

This clone was recorded only once. In the study's own analysis: Reference gene primer amplification in the assay estimated nucleated cell counts. This table comes from immunoSEQ multiplex PCR, and its TCRdb copy is limited to in-frame clones, with some not included. D and trimming come from the DNA, and the V and J calls and clone size come from that table. The sample lists around 81,000 clones; more than 75% were seen once. This clonotype originated in a human donor in a cohort sampled during active COVID-19. The specimen sequenced was peripheral blood.

The CDR3, as DNA: TGTGCCAGCAGCCAAGCAAGGGGGTTAGGCACTGAAGCTTTCTTT. It codes for CASSQARGLGTEAFF. The rearrangement uses TRBV14 and TRBJ1-1, with a possible D match to TRBD1 (6 bases). Germline CDR1 and CDR2: SGHDN and FVKESK. With 1 base removed from V and 4 bases from J, the gap between germline ends came to 13 bases. The CDR3 runs to 15 residues.